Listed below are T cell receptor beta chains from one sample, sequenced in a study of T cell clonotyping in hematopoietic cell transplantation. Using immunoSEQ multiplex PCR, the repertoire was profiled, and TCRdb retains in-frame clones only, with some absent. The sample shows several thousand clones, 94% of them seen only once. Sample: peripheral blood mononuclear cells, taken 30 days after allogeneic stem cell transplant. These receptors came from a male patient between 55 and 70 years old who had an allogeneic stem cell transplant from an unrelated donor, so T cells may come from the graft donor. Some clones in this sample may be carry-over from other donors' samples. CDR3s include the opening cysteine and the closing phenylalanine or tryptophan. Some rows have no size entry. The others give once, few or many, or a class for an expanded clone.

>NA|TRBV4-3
CASSRKPGGEKLFF
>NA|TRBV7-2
CASSLDGNYNEQFF
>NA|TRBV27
CASSLYRGGMNTEAFF
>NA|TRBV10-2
CACAGTVNEKLFF
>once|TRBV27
CASSLTGSKGYTF
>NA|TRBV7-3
CASSPGTGEGYIQYF
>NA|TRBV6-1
CASNPLAGVSYEQYF
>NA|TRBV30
CAWRWTGRTDTQYF
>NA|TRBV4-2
CASSPQGTGGVEQYF
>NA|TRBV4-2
CASSQDLGAGELFF
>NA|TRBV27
CASSSRQRNTGELFF
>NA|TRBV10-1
CASSEGTGGEWDTQYF
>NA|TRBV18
CASSPPIGRNTEAFF
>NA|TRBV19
CASSLAGSSYNEQFF
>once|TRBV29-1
CSVGIMNTEAFF
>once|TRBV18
CASSPVGTSYEQYF
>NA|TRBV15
CATSRDLGIQPSYGYTF
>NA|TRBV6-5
CASSYSRGRGSEQYF
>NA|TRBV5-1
CASSRDSYGYTF
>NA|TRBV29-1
CSGVGTGELFF
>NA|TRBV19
CASSIWGSGDQPQHF
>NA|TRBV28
CASSSTGLAERQTNNEQFF
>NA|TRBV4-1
CASSQGGSPFLRNTIYF
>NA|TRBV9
CASSVEGAQETQYF
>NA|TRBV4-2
CASSQGLAGYGANNEQFF
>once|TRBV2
CASSEAPWGAAKNIQYF
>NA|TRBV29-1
CSAVFYEQFF
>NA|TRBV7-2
CASSFTRTGEAFF
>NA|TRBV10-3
CAISLRDTGSYEQYF
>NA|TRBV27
CASSLYLEGSYNEQFF
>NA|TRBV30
CAFGRGIYNSPLHF
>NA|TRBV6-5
CASSYSASGLYEQYF
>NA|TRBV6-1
CASSEGSRTQYF
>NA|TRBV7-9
CASSPSRGLLSGANVLTF
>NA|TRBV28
CAIGQGGGNTQYF
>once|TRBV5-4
CASSLDEAGQYF
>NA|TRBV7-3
CASSPSLGGANVLTF
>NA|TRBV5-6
CASSSRGHLDPFYGYTF
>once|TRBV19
CASSMDANTEAFF
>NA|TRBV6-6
CASRKEGAKGYTF
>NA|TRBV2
CAGRGGFSTNEKLFF
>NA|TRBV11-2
CASSLLFRGSNEKLFF
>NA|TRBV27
CASSRWGQLNTEAFF
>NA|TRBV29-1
CSAVTLGGLETQYF
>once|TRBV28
CASSIGTGTTNEKLFF
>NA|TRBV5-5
CASSFGSSYEQYF
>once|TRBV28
CASSSPKDRPYNEQFF
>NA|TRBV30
CAWNVLPVHNRGNEQFF
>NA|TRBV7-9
CASSFQVWGESGELFF
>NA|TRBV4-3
CASSQGISAYYEQYF
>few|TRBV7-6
CASSLVLGGEQYF
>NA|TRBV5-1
CASSPDREGTEAFF